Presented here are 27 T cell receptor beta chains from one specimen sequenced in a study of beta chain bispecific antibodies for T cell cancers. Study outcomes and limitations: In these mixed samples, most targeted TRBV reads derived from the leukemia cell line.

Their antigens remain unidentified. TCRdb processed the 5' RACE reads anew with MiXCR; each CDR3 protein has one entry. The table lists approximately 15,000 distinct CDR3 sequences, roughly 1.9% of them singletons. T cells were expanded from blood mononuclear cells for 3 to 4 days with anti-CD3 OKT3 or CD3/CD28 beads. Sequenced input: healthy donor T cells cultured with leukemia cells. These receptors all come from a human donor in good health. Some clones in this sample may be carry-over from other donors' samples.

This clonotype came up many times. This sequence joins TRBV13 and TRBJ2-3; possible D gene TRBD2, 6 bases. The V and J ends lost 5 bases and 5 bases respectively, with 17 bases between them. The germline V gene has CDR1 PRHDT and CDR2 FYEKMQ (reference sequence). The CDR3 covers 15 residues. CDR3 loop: CASSPRREPEDTQYF. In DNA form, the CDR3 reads TGTGCCAGCAGCCCCCGGAGGGAGCCTGAAGATACGCAGTATTTT. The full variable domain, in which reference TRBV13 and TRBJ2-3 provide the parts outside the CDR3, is AAGVIQSPRHLIKEKRETATLKCYPIPRHDTVYWYQQGPGQDPQFLISFYEKMQSDKGSIPDRFSAQQFSDYHSELNMSSLELGDSALYFCASSPRREPEDTQYFGPGTRLTVL.

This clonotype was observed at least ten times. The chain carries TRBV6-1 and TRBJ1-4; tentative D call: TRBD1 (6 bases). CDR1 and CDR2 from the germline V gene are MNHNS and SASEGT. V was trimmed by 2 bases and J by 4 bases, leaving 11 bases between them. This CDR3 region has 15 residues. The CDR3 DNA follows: TGTGCCAGCAGTGAATGGAAGGGGGGTAATGAAAAACTGTTTTTT. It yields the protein CASSEWKGGNEKLFF.

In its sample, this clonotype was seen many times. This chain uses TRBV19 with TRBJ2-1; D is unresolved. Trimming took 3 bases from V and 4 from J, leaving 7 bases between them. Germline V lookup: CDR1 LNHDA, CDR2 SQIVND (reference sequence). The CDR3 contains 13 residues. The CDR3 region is CASSIWSYNEQFF. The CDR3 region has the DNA TGTGCCAGTAGTATTTGGTCGTACAATGAGCAGTTCTTC. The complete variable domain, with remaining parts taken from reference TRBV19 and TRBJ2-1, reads DGGITQSPKYLFRKEGQNVTLSCEQNLNHDAMYWYRQDPGQGLRLIYYSQIVNDFQKGDIAEGYSVSREKKESFPLTVTSAQKNPTAFYLCASSIWSYNEQFFGPGTRLTVL.

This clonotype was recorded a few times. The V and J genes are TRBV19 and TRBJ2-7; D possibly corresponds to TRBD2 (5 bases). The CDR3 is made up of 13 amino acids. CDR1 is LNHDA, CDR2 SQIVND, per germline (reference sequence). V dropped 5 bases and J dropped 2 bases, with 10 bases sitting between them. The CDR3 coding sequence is TGTGCCAGTAGTCACGGGAAGACCTACGAGCAGTACTTC. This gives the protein CASSHGKTYEQYF.

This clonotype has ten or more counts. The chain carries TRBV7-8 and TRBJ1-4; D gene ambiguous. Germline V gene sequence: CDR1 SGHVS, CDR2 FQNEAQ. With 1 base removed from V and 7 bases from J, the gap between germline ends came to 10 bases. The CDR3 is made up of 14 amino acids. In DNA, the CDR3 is TGTGCCAGCAGCTTAGGTTCCGGGCTTGAAAAACTGTTTTTT. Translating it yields CASSLGSGLEKLFF.

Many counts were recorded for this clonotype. CDR3 DNA sequence: TGCGCCAGCAGCTACGGACTAGGGCCCTACGAGCAGTACTTC. Translation: CASSYGLGPYEQYF. J is TRBJ2-7 and V is TRBV4-1; 7 bases line up with TRBD2. The CDR3 sequence is 14 residues long. In germline, CDR1 is MGHRA, CDR2 YSYEKL. Trimming took 5 bases from V and 2 from J; bases not matched to a gene: 6.

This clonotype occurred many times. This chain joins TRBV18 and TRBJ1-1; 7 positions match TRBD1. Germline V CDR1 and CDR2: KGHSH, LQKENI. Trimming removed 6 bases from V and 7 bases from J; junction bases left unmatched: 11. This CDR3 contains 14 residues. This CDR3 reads CASSPKTGSGEAFF. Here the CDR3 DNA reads TGTGCCAGCTCCCCCAAGACAGGGAGTGGTGAAGCTTTCTTT.

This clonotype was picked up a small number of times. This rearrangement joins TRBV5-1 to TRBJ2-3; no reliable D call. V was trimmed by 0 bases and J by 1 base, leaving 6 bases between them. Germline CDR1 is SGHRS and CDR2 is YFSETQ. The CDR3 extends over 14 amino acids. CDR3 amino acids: CASSLERGTDTQYF. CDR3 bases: TGCGCCAGCAGCTTGGAAAGGGGCACAGATACGCAGTATTTT.

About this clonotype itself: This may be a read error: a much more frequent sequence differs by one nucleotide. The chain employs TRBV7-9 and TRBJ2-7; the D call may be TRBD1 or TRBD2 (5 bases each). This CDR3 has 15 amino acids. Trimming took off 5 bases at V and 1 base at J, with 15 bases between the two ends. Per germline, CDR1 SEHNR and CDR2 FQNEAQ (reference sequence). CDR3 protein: CASSAGTGRSYEQYF. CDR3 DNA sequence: TGTGCCAGCAGCGCCGGGACCGGTCGGTCCTACGAGCAGTACTTC.

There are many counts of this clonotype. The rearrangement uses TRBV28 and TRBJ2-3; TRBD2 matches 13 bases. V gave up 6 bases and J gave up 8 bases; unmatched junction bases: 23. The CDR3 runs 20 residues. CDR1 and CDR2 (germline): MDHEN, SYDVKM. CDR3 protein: CASSALAHGTSGASPVTQYF. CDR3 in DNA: TGTGCCAGCAGCGCCTTGGCGCACGGGACTAGCGGGGCCAGCCCTGTTACGCAGTATTTT.

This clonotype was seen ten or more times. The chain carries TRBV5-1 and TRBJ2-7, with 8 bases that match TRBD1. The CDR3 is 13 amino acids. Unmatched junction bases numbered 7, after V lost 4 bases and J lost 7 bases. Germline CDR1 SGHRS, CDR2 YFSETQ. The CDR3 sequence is CASSNEDRVEQYF. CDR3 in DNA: TGCGCCAGCAGCAACGAGGACAGGGTAGAGCAGTACTTC.

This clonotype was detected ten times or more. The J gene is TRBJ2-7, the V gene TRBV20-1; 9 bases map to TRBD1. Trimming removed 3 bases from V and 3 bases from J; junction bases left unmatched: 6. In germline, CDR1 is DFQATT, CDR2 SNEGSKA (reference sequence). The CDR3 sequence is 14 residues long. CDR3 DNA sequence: TGCAGTGCTAGTGGGACAGGGATTCTCTACGAGCAGTACTTC. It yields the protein CSASGTGILYEQYF.

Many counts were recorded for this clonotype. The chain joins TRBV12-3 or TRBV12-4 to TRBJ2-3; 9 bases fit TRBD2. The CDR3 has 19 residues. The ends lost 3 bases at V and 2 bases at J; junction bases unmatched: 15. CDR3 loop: CASSFILAGGQEYTDTQYF. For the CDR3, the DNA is TGTGCCAGCAGTTTTATTCTGGCGGGGGGGCAGGAATACACAGATACGCAGTATTTT.

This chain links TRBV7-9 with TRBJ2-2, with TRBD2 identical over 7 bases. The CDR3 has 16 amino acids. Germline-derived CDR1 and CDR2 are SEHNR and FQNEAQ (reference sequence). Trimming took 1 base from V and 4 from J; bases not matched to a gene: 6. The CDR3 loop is CASSLVERGSTGELFF. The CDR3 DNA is TGTGCCAGCAGCTTAGTGGAGCGGGGATCCACCGGGGAGCTGTTTTTT.

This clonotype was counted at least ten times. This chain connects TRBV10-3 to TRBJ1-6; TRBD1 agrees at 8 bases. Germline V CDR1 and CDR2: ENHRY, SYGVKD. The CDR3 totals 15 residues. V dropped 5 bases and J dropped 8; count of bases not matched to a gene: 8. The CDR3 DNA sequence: TGTGCCATCAGTCTTACCGGGACAGGCTATTCACCCCTCCACTTT. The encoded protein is CAISLTGTGYSPLHF.

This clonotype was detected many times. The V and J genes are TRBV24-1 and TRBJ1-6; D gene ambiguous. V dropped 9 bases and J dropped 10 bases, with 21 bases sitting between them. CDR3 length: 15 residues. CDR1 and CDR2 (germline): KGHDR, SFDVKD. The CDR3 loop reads CATLLWTRMASPLHF. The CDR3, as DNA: TGTGCCACCCTTCTTTGGACCAGGATGGCATCACCCCTCCACTTT.

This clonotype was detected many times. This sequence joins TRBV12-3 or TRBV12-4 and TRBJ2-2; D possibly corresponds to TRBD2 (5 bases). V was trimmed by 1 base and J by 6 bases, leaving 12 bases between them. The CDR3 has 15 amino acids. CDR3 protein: CASSLGERGAGELFF. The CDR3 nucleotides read TGTGCCAGCAGTTTAGGGGAACGGGGTGCCGGGGAGCTGTTTTTT.

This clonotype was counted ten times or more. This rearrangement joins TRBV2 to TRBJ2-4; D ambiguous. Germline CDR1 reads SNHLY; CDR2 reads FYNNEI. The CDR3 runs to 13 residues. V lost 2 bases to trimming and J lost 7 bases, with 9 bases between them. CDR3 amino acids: CASSEPGRNIQYF. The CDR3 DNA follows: TGTGCCAGCAGTGAACCAGGAAGGAACATTCAGTACTTC.

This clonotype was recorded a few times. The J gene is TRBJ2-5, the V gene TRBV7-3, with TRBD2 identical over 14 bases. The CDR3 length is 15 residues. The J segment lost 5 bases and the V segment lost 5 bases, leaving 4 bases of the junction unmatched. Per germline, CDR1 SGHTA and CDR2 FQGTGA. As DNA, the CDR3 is TGTGCCAGCAGCATGGGACTAGCGGGGGATGAGACCCAGTACTTC. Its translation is CASSMGLAGDETQYF.

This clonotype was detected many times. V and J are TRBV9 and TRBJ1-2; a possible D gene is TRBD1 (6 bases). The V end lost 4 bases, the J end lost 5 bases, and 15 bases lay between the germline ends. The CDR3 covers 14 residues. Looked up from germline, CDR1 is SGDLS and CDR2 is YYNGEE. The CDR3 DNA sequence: TGTGCCAGCAGCCAGGGGTGGGGCGAATATGGCTACACCTTC. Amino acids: CASSQGWGEYGYTF.

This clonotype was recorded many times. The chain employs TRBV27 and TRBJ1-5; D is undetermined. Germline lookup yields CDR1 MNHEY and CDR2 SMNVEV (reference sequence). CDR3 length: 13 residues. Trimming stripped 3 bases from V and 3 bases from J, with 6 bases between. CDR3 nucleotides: TGTGCCAGCAGTTTCGGATACAATCAGCCCCAGCATTTT. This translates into CASSFGYNQPQHF.

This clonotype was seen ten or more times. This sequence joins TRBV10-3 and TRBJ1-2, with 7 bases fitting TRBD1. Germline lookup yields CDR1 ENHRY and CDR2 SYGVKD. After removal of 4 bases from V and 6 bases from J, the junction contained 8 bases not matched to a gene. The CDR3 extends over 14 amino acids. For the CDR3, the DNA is TGTGCCATCAGTGGGGCAGGGGGGCGAGATGGCTACACCTTC. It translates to CAISGAGGRDGYTF.

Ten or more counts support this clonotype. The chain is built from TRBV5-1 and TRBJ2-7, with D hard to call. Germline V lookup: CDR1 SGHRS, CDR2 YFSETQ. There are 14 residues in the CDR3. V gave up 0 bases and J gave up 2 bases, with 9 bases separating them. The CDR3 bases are TGCGCCAGCAGCTTGGATGATACTCCCTACGAGCAGTACTTC. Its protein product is CASSLDDTPYEQYF.

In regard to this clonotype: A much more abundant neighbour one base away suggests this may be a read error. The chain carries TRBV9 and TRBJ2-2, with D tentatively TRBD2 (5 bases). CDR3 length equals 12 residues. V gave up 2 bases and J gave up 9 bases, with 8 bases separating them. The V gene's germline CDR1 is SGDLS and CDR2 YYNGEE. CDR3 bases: TGTGCCAGCAGCGTCGAGGGCAGGGAGCTGTTTTTT. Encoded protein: CASSVEGRELFF.

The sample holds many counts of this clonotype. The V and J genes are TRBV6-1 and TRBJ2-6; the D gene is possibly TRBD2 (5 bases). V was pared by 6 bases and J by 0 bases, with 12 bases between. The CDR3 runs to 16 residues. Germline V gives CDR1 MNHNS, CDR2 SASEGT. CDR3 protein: CASRTDGISGANVLTF. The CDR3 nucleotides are TGTGCCAGCAGGACTGACGGGATCTCTGGGGCCAACGTCCTGACTTTC.

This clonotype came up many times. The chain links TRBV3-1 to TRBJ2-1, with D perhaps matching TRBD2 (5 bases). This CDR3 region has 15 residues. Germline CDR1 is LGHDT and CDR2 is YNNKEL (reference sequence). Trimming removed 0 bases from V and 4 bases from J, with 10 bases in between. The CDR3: CASSQDWRAYNEQFF. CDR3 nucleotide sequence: TGTGCCAGCAGCCAAGATTGGCGGGCTTACAATGAGCAGTTCTTC.

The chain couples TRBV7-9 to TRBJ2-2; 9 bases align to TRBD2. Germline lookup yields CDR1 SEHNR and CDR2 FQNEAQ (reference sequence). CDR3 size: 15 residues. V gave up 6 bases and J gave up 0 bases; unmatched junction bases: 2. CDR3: CASRIAGANTGELFF. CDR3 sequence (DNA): TGTGCCAGCAGAATAGCGGGGGCGAACACCGGGGAGCTGTTTTTT.